What follows is one T cell receptor (beta chain) and its context. The sample is drawn from a study of T-cell memory formation after mild COVID-19. Trimming removed 4 bases from V and 1 base from J, with 20 bases in between. The CDR3 covers 17 residues. Germline-derived CDR1 and CDR2 are SEHNR and FQNEAQ (reference sequence). TCRdb recomputed calls from the 5' RACE reads with MiXCR, one row per CDR3 protein. The repertoire includes fewer than 650,000 distinct CDR3 sequences, approximately 15% of them detected once, and roughly 8.2% sits in the top ten. The sequence was collected from an adult woman who had mild COVID-19 (a few samples of this study predate the infection). Cell type and time point are not known. The chain joins TRBV7-9 to TRBJ2-7; D possibly corresponds to TRBD2 (5 bases). Sequencing input: PBMCs or a T cell subset sorted from them (not recorded which). CDR3 DNA: TGTGCCAGCAGCTCCGCGCCCGGACTGTCTGAGTCCTACGAGCAGTACTTC. Translating it yields CASSSAPGLSESYEQYF. Full variable domain (outside the CDR3, taken from reference TRBV7-9 and TRBJ2-7): DTGVSQNPRHKITKRGQNVTFRCDPISEHNRLYWYRQTLGQGPEFLTYFQNEAQLEKSRLLSDRFSAERPKGSFSTLEIQRTEQGDSAMYLCASSSAPGLSESYEQYFGPGTRLTVT.